This T cell receptor (beta chain) was profiled in a study of T cell responses to AZD1222 COVID-19 vaccine. Findings and limits, study-wide: Per reports, nearly half of all spike-specific TCRs target regions that are unmutated in variants.

Points on this clone: Its antigen remains unknown.

Measured with immunoSEQ multiplex PCR; TCRdb has only the in-frame clones, and not every one. The repertoire holds some 62,000 clones, more than 70% seen once, with around 15% in the top ten. The CDR3 loop spans 15 amino acids. V was clipped by 6 bases and J by 1 base, with 15 bases between them. Per germline, CDR1 SEHNR and CDR2 FQNEAQ (reference sequence). Sequenced here: peripheral blood, sampled on day 0 of AZD1222 vaccination. The sequence came from an adult in good health. V usage is TRBV7-9 and J usage is TRBJ2-5; D perhaps matches TRBD1 (6 bases). The CDR3 loop reads CASSVGTTRQETQYF. CDR3 nucleotides: TGTGCCAGCAGTGTAGGGACAACGCGCCAAGAGACCCAGTACTTC.